This T cell receptor (beta chain) was sequenced in a study of blood T cell repertoires in COVID-19. V was pared by 8 bases and J by 14 bases, with 5 bases of the junction left unmatched. Germline CDR1 SGHNT, CDR2 YYREEE (reference sequence). This CDR3 contains 11 residues. Enrollees, about 18 to 89 years old, lived in about two dozen US areas. Clinical history reported by participants formed the basis on which cohorts were assigned. In the original workflow: Researchers report that nucleated cell counts were estimated from reference gene primer amplification. Some clones are missing from TCRdb's copy, which holds only in-frame ones; the method was immunoSEQ multiplex PCR. V and J calls and clone size are copied from that table; D and trimming were computed from the DNA. The table has 250,000 to 300,000 clones, about 86% seen once.

What was sequenced was PBMCs or T cells enriched from blood (not recorded which). The receptor comes from a man under 40 with acute COVID-19. This chain connects TRBV5-4 to TRBJ1-6; TRBD1 matches 9 bases. The CDR3 loop is CASGQGSSLHF. CDR3 sequence (DNA): TGTGCCAGTGGACAGGGGAGCTCCCTCCACTTT.